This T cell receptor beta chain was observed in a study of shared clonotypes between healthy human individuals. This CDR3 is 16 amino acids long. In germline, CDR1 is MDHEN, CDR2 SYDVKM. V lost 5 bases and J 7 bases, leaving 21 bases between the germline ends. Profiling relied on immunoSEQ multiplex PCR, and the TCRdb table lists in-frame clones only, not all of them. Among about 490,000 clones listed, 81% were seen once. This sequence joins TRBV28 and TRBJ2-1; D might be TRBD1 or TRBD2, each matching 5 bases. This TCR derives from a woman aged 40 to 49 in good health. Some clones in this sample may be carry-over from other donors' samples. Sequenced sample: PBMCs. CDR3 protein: CASSPFRVGGWNEQFF. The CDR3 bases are TGTGCCAGCAGTCCCTTCAGGGTTGGGGGATGGAATGAGCAGTTCTTC.